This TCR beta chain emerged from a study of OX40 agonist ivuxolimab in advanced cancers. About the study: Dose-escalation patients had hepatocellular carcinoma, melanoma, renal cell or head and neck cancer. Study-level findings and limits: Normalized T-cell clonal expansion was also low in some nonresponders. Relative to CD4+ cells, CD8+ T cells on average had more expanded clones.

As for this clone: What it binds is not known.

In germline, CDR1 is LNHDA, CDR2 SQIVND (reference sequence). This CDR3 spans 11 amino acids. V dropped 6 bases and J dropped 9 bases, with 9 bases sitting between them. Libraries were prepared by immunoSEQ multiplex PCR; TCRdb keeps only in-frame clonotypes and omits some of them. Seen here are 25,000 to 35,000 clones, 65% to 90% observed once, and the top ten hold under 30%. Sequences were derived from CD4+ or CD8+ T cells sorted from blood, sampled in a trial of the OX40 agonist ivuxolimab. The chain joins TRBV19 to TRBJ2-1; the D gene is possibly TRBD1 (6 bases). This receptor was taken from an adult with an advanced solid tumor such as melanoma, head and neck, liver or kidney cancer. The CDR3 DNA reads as TGTGCCAGTAGCGTCAGGGGTGAGCAGTTCTTC. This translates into CASSVRGEQFF. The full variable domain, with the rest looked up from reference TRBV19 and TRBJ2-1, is DGGITQSPKYLFRKEGQNVTLSCEQNLNHDAMYWYRQDPGQGLRLIYYSQIVNDFQKGDIAEGYSVSREKKESFPLTVTSAQKNPTAFYLCASSVRGEQFFGPGTRLTVL.